This T cell receptor (beta chain) originates from a study of T cell responses to AZD1222 COVID-19 vaccine. Turning to the study itself: Pooled in the analysis were second doses at about 4 or about 12 weeks.

The data were produced by immunoSEQ multiplex PCR, yet TCRdb's version contains in-frame clones alone and is incomplete. This sample yields about 100,000 clones, of which 91% are seen a single time; 20% to 25% belongs to the top ten. V lost 0 bases, J lost 2 bases, and 9 bases lay in between. Germline V lookup: CDR1 ENHRY, CDR2 SYGVKD. The CDR3 is 15 amino acids. Study-wide results and caveats: Clonal diversity was possibly underestimated, and white British individuals and females predominated among donors. Increased Spike-specific TCR breadth and depth were observed after two AZD1222 doses. Sampling captured repertoires only after the peak T cell response.

With regard to this clone: Its antigen is not known.

The chain carries TRBV10-3 and TRBJ2-3; D is ambiguous. This receptor was taken from an adult in good health. Sequenced here: peripheral blood, sampled on day 0 of AZD1222 vaccination. CDR3 in amino acids: CAISESITLTDTQYF. For the CDR3, the DNA is TGTGCCATCAGTGAGTCGATCACACTCACAGATACGCAGTATTTT.